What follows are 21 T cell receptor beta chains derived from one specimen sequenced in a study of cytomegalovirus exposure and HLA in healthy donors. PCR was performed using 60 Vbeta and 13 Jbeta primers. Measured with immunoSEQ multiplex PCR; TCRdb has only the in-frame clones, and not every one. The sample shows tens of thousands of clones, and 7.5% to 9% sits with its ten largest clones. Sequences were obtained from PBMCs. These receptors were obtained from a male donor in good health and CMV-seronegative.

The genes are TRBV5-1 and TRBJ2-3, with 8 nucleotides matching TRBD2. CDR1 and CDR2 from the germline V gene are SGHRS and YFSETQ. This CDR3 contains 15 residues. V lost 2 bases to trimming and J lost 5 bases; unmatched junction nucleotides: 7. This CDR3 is CASSFSGGPIDTQYF. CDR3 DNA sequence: TGCGCCAGCAGCTTTTCGGGAGGGCCCATAGATACGCAGTATTTT.

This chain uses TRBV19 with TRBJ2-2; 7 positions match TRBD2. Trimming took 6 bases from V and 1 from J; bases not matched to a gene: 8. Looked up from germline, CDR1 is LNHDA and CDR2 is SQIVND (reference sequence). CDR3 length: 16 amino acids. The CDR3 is CASRWGGVGNTGELFF. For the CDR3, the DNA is TGTGCCAGTAGATGGGGAGGGGTTGGGAACACCGGGGAGCTGTTTTTT.

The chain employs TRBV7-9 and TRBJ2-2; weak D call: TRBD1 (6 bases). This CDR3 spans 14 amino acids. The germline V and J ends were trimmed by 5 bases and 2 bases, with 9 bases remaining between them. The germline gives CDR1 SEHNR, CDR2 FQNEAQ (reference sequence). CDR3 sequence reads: CASSPDSNTGELFF. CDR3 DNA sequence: TGTGCCAGCAGCCCGGACAGCAACACCGGGGAGCTGTTTTTT.

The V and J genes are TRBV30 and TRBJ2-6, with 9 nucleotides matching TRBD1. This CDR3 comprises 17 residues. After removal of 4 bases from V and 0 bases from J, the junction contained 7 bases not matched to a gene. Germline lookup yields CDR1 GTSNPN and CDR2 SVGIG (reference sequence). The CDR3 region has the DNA TGTGCCTGGACTTTAAAGACAGGGGGCTCTGGGGCCAACGTCCTGACTTTC. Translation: CAWTLKTGGSGANVLTF.

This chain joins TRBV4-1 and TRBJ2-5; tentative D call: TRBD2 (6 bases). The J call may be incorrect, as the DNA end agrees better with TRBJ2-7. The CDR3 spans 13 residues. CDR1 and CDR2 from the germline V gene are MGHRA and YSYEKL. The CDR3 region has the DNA TGCGCCAGCAGCGCGGGGACCTCCTACGAGCAGTACTTC. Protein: CASSAGTSYEQYF.

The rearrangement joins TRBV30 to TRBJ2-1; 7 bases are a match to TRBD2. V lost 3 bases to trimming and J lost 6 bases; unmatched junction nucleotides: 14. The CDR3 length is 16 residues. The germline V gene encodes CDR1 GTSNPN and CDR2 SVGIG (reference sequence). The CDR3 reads CAWSYPFGLEGNEQFF. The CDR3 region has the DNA TGTGCCTGGAGCTACCCCTTCGGACTAGAAGGCAATGAGCAGTTCTTC.

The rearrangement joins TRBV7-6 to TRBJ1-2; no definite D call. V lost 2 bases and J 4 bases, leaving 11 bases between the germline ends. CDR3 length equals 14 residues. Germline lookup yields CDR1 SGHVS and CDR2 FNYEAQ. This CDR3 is CASSLSGVGYGYTF. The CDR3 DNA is TGTGCCAGCAGCTTAAGCGGGGTGGGCTATGGCTACACCTTC.

The CDR3 sequence is CASQILPGLAGVGPSYEQYF. The CDR3 DNA reads as TGCGCCAGCCAAATCCTACCGGGACTAGCGGGAGTGGGCCCCTCCTACGAGCAGTACTTC. The chain links TRBV5-1 to TRBJ2-7; 14 bases are shared with TRBD2. J lost 0 bases, V lost 7 bases, and 18 bases had no gene match. Germline CDR1 and CDR2: SGHRS and YFSETQ. This CDR3 has 20 residues.

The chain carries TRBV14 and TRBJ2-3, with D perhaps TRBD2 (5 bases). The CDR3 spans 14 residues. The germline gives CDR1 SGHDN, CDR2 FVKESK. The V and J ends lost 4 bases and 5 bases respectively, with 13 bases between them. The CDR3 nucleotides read TGTGCCAGCAGCCGTGCGGGCGCGGTAGATACGCAGTATTTT. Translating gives CASSRAGAVDTQYF. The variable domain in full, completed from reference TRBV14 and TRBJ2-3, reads EAGVTQFPSHSVIEKGQTVTLRCDPISGHDNLYWYRRVMGKEIKFLLHFVKESKQDESGMPNNRFLAERTGGTYSTLKVQPAELEDSGVYFCASSRAGAVDTQYFGPGTRLTVL.

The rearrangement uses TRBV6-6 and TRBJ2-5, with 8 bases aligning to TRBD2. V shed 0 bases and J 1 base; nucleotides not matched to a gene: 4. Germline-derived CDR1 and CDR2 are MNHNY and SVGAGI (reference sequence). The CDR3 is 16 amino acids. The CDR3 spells CASSYSISGGQETQYF. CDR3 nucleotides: TGTGCCAGCAGTTACTCGATCAGCGGGGGCCAAGAGACCCAGTACTTC.

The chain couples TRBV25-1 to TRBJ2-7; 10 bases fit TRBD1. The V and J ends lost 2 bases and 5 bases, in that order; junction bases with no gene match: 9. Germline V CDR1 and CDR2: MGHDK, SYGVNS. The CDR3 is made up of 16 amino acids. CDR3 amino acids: CASSEDPGQGPDEQYF. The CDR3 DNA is TGTGCCAGCAGTGAAGACCCGGGACAGGGGCCTGACGAGCAGTACTTC.

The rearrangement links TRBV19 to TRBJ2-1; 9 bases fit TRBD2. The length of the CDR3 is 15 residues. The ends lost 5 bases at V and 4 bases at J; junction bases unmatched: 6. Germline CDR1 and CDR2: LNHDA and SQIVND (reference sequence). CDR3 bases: TGTGCCAGTAGTCTGTTACTAGCGGGTTACAATGAGCAGTTCTTC. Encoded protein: CASSLLLAGYNEQFF.

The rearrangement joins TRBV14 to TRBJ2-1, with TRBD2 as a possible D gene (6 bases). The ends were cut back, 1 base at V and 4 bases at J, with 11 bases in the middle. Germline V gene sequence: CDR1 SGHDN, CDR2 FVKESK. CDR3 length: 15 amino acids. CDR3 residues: CASSQAGGMYNEQFF. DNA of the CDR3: TGTGCCAGCAGCCAAGCTGGCGGGATGTACAATGAGCAGTTCTTC.

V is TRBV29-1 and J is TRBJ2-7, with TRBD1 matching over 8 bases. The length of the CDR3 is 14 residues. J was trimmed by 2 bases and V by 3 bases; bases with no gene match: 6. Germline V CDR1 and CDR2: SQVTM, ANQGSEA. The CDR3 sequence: CSVDGQGNAYEQYF. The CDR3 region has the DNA TGCAGCGTTGACGGACAGGGAAACGCCTACGAGCAGTACTTC.

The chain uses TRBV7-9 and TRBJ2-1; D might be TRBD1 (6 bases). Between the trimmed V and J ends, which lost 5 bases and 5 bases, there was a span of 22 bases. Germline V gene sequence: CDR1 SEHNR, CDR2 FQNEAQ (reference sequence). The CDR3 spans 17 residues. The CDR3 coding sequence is TGTGCCAGCAGCCCTCGACAGGTAGGACTTTCAAACAATGAGCAGTTCTTC. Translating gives CASSPRQVGLSNNEQFF.

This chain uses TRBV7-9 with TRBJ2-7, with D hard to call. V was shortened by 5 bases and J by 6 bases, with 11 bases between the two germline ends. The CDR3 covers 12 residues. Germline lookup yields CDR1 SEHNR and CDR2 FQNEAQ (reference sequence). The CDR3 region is CASSGQPGEQYF. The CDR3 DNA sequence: TGTGCCAGCAGCGGCCAACCAGGCGAGCAGTACTTC.

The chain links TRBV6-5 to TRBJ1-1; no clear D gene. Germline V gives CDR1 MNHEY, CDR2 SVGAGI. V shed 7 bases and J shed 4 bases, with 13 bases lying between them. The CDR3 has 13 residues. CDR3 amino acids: CASKEGRGTEAFF. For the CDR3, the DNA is TGTGCCAGCAAGGAAGGGCGGGGCACTGAAGCTTTCTTT.

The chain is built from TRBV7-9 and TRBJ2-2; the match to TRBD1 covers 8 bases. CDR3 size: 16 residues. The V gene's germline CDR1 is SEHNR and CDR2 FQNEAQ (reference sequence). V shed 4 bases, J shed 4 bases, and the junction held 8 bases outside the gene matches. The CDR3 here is CASSSMDRDITGELFF. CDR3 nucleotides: TGTGCCAGCAGCTCCATGGACAGGGATATCACCGGGGAGCTGTTTTTT.

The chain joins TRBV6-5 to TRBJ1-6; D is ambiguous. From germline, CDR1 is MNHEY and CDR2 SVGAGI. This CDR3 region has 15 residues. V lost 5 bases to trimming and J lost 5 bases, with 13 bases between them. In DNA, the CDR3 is TGTGCCAGCAGTCACCGTCGAGGTCATAATTCACCCCTCCACTTT. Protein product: CASSHRRGHNSPLHF.

This CDR3 is CASSEQGPSGNTIYF. The CDR3 nucleotides are TGCGCCAGCAGCGAACAGGGCCCCTCTGGAAACACCATATATTTT. The V gene is TRBV4-1, the J gene TRBJ1-3; perhaps TRBD1 as D (6 bases). This CDR3 comprises 15 residues. V lost 5 bases, J lost 0 bases, and 11 bases lay in between. Germline CDR1 is MGHRA and CDR2 is YSYEKL.

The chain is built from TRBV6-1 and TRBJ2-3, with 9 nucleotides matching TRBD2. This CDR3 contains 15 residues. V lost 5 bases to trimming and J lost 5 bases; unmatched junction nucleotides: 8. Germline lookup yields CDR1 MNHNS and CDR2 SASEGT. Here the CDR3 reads CASSLTSGGRDTQYF. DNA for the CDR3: TGTGCCAGCAGTCTGACTAGCGGAGGGAGAGATACGCAGTATTTT.